This entry lists 29 T cell receptor beta chains sequenced from one sample in a study of shared clonotypes between healthy human individuals. The table came from immunoSEQ multiplex PCR; TCRdb's copy has only in-frame clones and leaves some out. The repertoire has around 690,000 clones, roughly 88% of them found once; the top ten carry less than 40%. Sequenced input: memory CD8+ T cells from PBMCs. Subset denoted: CD45RO+ cells pooled with CCR7-negative TemRA cells. The receptors here all came from a man between 18 and 35 years old in good health. Some clones in this sample may be carry-over from other donors' samples.

This chain joins TRBV19 and TRBJ2-7, with D perhaps matching TRBD2 (5 bases). Germline V CDR1 and CDR2: LNHDA, SQIVND (reference sequence). This CDR3 spans 12 amino acids. The V and J ends lost 4 bases and 10 bases respectively, with 14 bases between them. The CDR3 sequence: CASSTGDSSQYF. CDR3 bases: TGTGCCAGTAGTACCGGGGATTCTTCCCAGTACTTC.

The chain couples TRBV27 to TRBJ2-7; 9 bases match TRBD2. CDR1 is MNHEY and CDR2 is SMNVEV in the germline V gene (reference sequence). The CDR3 covers 16 residues. V lost 0 bases to trimming and J lost 3 bases; unmatched junction nucleotides: 6. This CDR3 is CASSLSGISGSYEQYF. In DNA form, the CDR3 reads TGTGCCAGCAGTTTATCCGGTATTAGCGGGAGCTACGAGCAGTACTTC.

The chain uses TRBV19 and TRBJ2-7; weak D call: TRBD1 (6 bases). The V end was cut by 3 bases, the J end by 3 bases, with 21 bases between. This CDR3 spans 17 amino acids. The germline V gene encodes CDR1 LNHDA and CDR2 SQIVND (reference sequence). The CDR3 region is CASSIMASGQGFYEQYF. DNA for the CDR3: TGTGCCAGTAGTATTATGGCCTCGGGGCAGGGGTTCTACGAGCAGTACTTC.

The gene calls are TRBV6-5 and TRBJ1-1; 8 bases line up with TRBD1. The CDR3 has 12 residues. Germline CDR1 MNHEY, CDR2 SVGAGI. V lost 5 bases, J lost 11 bases, and 7 bases stayed unmatched. CDR3 amino acids: CASSPGGTAAFF. In nucleotides, the CDR3 is TGTGCCAGCAGTCCAGGGGGCACAGCGGCTTTCTTT.

The genes are TRBV2 and TRBJ2-2; tentatively, D is TRBD1 (6 bases). With 7 bases removed from V and 6 bases from J, the gap between germline ends came to 24 bases. This CDR3 contains 17 residues. Germline V gene lookup returns CDR1 SNHLY and CDR2 FYNNEI. The CDR3: CASISGLSSGVAGELFF. CDR3 bases: TGTGCCAGCATTAGTGGGTTATCGTCAGGGGTTGCCGGGGAGCTGTTTTTT.

This chain joins TRBV27 and TRBJ2-1; D might be TRBD1 (7 bases). Germline V gene sequence: CDR1 MNHEY, CDR2 SMNVEV (reference sequence). The CDR3 is 16 amino acids. Trimming pared 7 bases from V and 8 bases from J, leaving 24 bases between. CDR3 amino acids: CASTPFVEGALDEQFF. CDR3 nucleotide sequence: TGTGCCAGCACCCCGTTCGTGGAGGGGGCTCTGGATGAGCAGTTCTTC.

This clone appeared once. V usage is TRBV5-5 and J usage is TRBJ1-5, with D possibly TRBD1 on 6 matching bases. V was clipped by 0 bases and J by 5 bases, with 9 bases between them. The germline CDR1 and CDR2 sequences are SGHKS and YYEKEE (reference sequence). There are 14 residues in the CDR3. In nucleotides, the CDR3 is TGTGCCAGCAGCTTGGCACAGGGCGATCAGCCCCAGCATTTT. Residues: CASSLAQGDQPQHF.

The genes are TRBV25-1 and TRBJ1-5, with TRBD1 as a possible D gene (6 bases). The CDR3 spans 13 residues. With 8 bases removed from V and 3 bases from J, the gap between germline ends came to 11 bases. Germline V lookup: CDR1 MGHDK, CDR2 SYGVNS. The CDR3 sequence: CASSTGNNQPQHF. CDR3 sequence (DNA): TGTGCCAGCTCCACAGGGAACAATCAGCCCCAGCATTTT.

Of note for this clone: The identical CDR3 is also encoded by other nucleotide sequences in the sample. The gene calls are TRBV9 and TRBJ2-1; perhaps TRBD2 as D (6 bases). The CDR3 runs to 11 residues. V lost 5 bases and J lost 7, with 7 bases in between. Germline V gene lookup returns CDR1 SGDLS and CDR2 YYNGEE. CDR3 protein: CASSGGNEQFF. The DNA for the CDR3 is TGTGCCAGCAGTGGGGGGAATGAGCAGTTCTTC.

The rearrangement links TRBV18 to TRBJ2-7, with 12 nucleotides matching TRBD2. Trimming at V came to 3 bases and at J to 2 bases, leaving 5 bases not matched to a gene. CDR3 size: 16 residues. Looked up from germline, CDR1 is KGHSH and CDR2 is LQKENI. The CDR3 bases are TGTGCCAGCTCACCTCTAGCGGGAGGGGTCCCCTACGAGCAGTACTTC. Translating gives CASSPLAGGVPYEQYF.

V usage is TRBV9 and J usage is TRBJ2-5; 9 bases fit TRBD2. This CDR3 is 16 amino acids long. In germline, CDR1 is SGDLS, CDR2 YYNGEE. The V segment lost 0 bases and the J segment 4 bases; nucleotides outside the gene matches: 7. The CDR3 protein is CASSVVPSGVRETQYF. The CDR3 DNA reads TGTGCCAGCAGCGTAGTTCCTAGCGGGGTCCGAGAGACCCAGTACTTC.

This sequence joins TRBV5-1 and TRBJ1-4; unclear D gene. V lost 5 bases and J lost 6, with 14 bases in between. The V gene's germline CDR1 is SGHRS and CDR2 YFSETQ. This CDR3 region has 14 residues. CDR3 amino acids: CASRSLSADEKLFF. Written as DNA, the CDR3 is TGCGCCAGCAGGAGCCTGAGTGCAGATGAAAAACTGTTTTTT.

V is TRBV19 and J is TRBJ2-1, with TRBD2 as a possible D gene (6 bases). Trimming cost V 6 bases and J 10 bases, with 28 bases left between them. This CDR3 contains 17 residues. The V gene's germline CDR1 is LNHDA and CDR2 SQIVND (reference sequence). Here the CDR3 reads CASRSLSGGKNVVEQFF. The DNA of the CDR3 is TGTGCCAGTAGGAGCCTATCTGGCGGGAAGAACGTGGTGGAGCAGTTCTTC.

The V call is TRBV4-1, the J call TRBJ1-2; no clear D gene. V gave up 1 base and J gave up 4 bases, with 13 bases separating them. This CDR3 has 15 amino acids. CDR1 is MGHRA and CDR2 is YSYEKL in the germline V gene. The CDR3 nucleotides are TGCGCCAGCAGCCAAGTAGTCGAAGGCATCTATGGCTACACCTTC. Translating it yields CASSQVVEGIYGYTF.

On this clone: Other DNA sequences from this sample encode an identical CDR3 as well. The chain employs TRBV7-9 and TRBJ2-7, with TRBD1 as a possible D gene (6 bases). Germline V lookup: CDR1 SEHNR, CDR2 FQNEAQ (reference sequence). Trimming removed 6 bases at V and 3 bases at J, with 12 bases between. The CDR3 spans 13 residues. The CDR3 DNA sequence: TGTGCCAGCAGTTTGGGGACACTCTACGAGCAGTACTTC. Translating it yields CASSLGTLYEQYF.

This chain connects TRBV2 to TRBJ2-5; 9 positions agree with TRBD1. CDR3 length: 13 amino acids. Germline CDR1 and CDR2: SNHLY and FYNNEI. V gave up 7 bases and J gave up 5 bases; unmatched junction bases: 5. The CDR3 region is CASITGGRETQYF. CDR3 nucleotide sequence: TGTGCCAGCATTACAGGGGGCAGGGAGACCCAGTACTTC.

J is TRBJ2-7 and V is TRBV6-5, with 12 bases lining up with TRBD2. Germline assignment: CDR1 MNHEY and CDR2 SVGAGI. V lost 8 bases and J lost 5; bases outside the gene matches: 7. The CDR3 sequence is 14 residues long. The CDR3 nucleotides are TGTGCCAGCGGATCGACTAGCGGGAGCCACGAGCAGTACTTC. This sequence encodes CASGSTSGSHEQYF.

The CDR3 loop is CASSLVWGPSSNNEQFF. CDR3 nucleotides: TGTGCCAGCAGCTTAGTTTGGGGGCCTAGTTCCAACAATGAGCAGTTCTTC. The chain links TRBV13 to TRBJ2-1, with D possibly TRBD1 on 6 matching bases. Germline CDR1 is PRHDT and CDR2 is FYEKMQ (reference sequence). This CDR3 is 17 amino acids long. Between the trimmed V and J ends, which lost 1 base and 5 bases, there was a span of 18 bases.

The chain combines TRBV15 with TRBJ2-7; 8 bases fit TRBD2. V was pared by 8 bases and J by 5 bases, with 14 bases of the junction left unmatched. This CDR3 has 15 amino acids. Germline loops: CDR1 LNHNV, CDR2 YYDKDF (reference sequence). CDR3 loop: CATGTLSGSSHEQYF. CDR3 DNA: TGTGCCACCGGGACTTTGAGCGGGAGTAGCCACGAGCAGTACTTC.

This sequence joins TRBV9 and TRBJ1-1, with 7 bases fitting TRBD1. This CDR3 spans 20 amino acids. CDR1 and CDR2 from the germline V gene are SGDLS and YYNGEE. After removal of 0 bases from V and 0 bases from J, the junction contained 17 bases not matched to a gene. CDR3 sequence reads: CASSVEGQKPPLPLNTEAFF. The CDR3 DNA follows: TGTGCCAGCAGCGTAGAGGGACAGAAACCTCCCTTGCCTTTGAACACTGAAGCTTTCTTT. Full variable domain (outside the CDR3, taken from reference TRBV9 and TRBJ1-1): DSGVTQTPKHLITATGQRVTLRCSPRSGDLSVYWYQQSLDQGLQFLIQYYNGEERAKGNILERFSAQQFPDLHSELNLSSLELGDSALYFCASSVEGQKPPLPLNTEAFFGQGTRLTVV.

Regarding this clone: Other DNA sequences of this sample code for an identical CDR3. The rearrangement joins TRBV29-1 to TRBJ2-7; weak D call: TRBD1 (5 bases). Germline V CDR1 and CDR2: SQVTM, ANQGSEA. The germline V and J ends were trimmed by 4 bases and 1 base, with 5 bases remaining between them. This CDR3 contains 11 residues. The CDR3: CSVAGSYEQYF. The CDR3 region has the DNA TGCAGCGTTGCAGGGTCCTACGAGCAGTACTTC.

The CDR3 nucleotides are TGTGCCAGCAGTTTGTCTCTAGCGGGAGGTTTCTACGAGCAGTACTTC. Amino acid sequence: CASSLSLAGGFYEQYF. The V call is TRBV27, the J call TRBJ2-7; 11 bases map to TRBD2. CDR1 and CDR2 (germline): MNHEY, SMNVEV (reference sequence). V shed 3 bases and J 3 bases; nucleotides not matched to a gene: 7. CDR3 size: 16 residues.

The rearrangement uses TRBV5-4 and TRBJ2-7; TRBD2 matches 7 bases. This CDR3 is built from 14 residues. Germline V gene lookup returns CDR1 SGHNT and CDR2 YYREEE (reference sequence). Trimming took 2 bases from V and 5 from J; bases not matched to a gene: 7. The CDR3 DNA reads as TGTGCCAGCAGCTTCTCGGGAGGTGTCCACGAGCAGTACTTC. Its protein product is CASSFSGGVHEQYF.

The genes are TRBV14 and TRBJ2-4, with D maybe TRBD1 (5 bases). The CDR3 totals 17 residues. Germline V gene data show CDR1 as SGHDN and CDR2 as FVKESK. Trimming took off 0 bases at V and 3 bases at J, with 15 bases between the two ends. The CDR3 loop reads CASSQDMGLFDKNIQYF. The CDR3 DNA sequence: TGTGCCAGCAGCCAAGATATGGGGCTATTCGACAAAAACATTCAGTACTTC.

This rearrangement joins TRBV28 to TRBJ2-7; D possibly corresponds to TRBD1 (6 bases). With 5 bases removed from V and 3 bases from J, the gap between germline ends came to 8 bases. Germline V lookup: CDR1 MDHEN, CDR2 SYDVKM. The CDR3 extends over 12 amino acids. CDR3 residues: CASSHRVYEQYF. CDR3 in DNA: TGTGCCAGCAGTCACAGGGTCTACGAGCAGTACTTC.

V usage is TRBV7-2 and J usage is TRBJ1-2, with 12 bases fitting TRBD1. Trimming took 0 bases from V and 8 from J; bases not matched to a gene: 4. The length of the CDR3 is 15 residues. The germline CDR1 and CDR2 sequences are SGHTA and FQGNSA. The CDR3 DNA reads as TGTGCCAGCAGCTTAGCCGGGACAGGGGGCTGGGGCTACACCTTC. It is translated as CASSLAGTGGWGYTF.

The J gene is TRBJ2-4, the V gene TRBV21-1; the DNA was not used to check the table's D call, TRBD1. TRBV21-1 is reported as a pseudogene. CDR3 length equals 18 residues. CDR3 region: CASSKVDRGRDAKNIQYF. The CDR3 DNA is TGTGCCAGCAGCAAAGTAGACAGGGGAAGGGATGCCAAAAACATTCAGTACTTC.

V and J are TRBV28 and TRBJ1-3, with D perhaps TRBD1 (6 bases). Germline V gene data show CDR1 as MDHEN and CDR2 as SYDVKM. The V end was cut by 2 bases, the J end by 3 bases, with 14 bases between. The CDR3 has 16 amino acids. The CDR3 region is CASSLGQGISGNTIYF. CDR3 sequence (DNA): TGTGCCAGCAGTTTAGGCCAGGGGATAAGTGGAAACACCATATATTTT.

The rearrangement joins TRBV7-2 to TRBJ2-6; no clear D gene. The CDR3 extends over 15 amino acids. V was clipped by 2 bases and J by 0 bases, with 5 bases between them. CDR1 SGHTA and CDR2 FQGNSA come from the germline V gene. The CDR3 nucleotides are TGTGCCAGCAGCTTACCTCACTCTGGGGCCAACGTCCTGACTTTC. Protein product: CASSLPHSGANVLTF.